This T cell receptor beta chain derives from a study of shared clonotypes between healthy human individuals. Findings and caveats of the study: Sharing of clonotypes among donors was expected to vary with sequencing depth.

Unmatched junction bases numbered 5, after V lost 0 bases and J lost 0 bases. CDR3 length: 17 residues. Germline CDR1 is MDHEN and CDR2 is SYDVKM. All donors were healthy HIV-negative adults lacking recent acute infections or vaccinations. The authors split each subset's genomic DNA evenly across several immunoSEQ plates. The data were produced by immunoSEQ multiplex PCR, yet TCRdb's version contains in-frame clones alone and is incomplete. The table shows about 2.4 million clones, with 93% occurring only once. To note about this clone: Its specificity is unknown.

The chain is built from TRBV28 and TRBJ2-1; TRBD1 agrees at 7 bases. The clonotype was recovered from a man aged 18 to 30 in good health. Some clones in this sample may be carry-over from other donors' samples. Source material: naive CD4+ T cells from PBMCs. Noted subset: CD45RA+ positively selected. The DNA for the CDR3 is TGTGCCAGCAGTTTATGGGTAGGGGGCAGCTCCTACAATGAGCAGTTCTTC. It is translated as CASSLWVGGSSYNEQFF.